These 9 T cell receptor beta chains were sequenced from one sample in a study of CD8+ T cells in alopecia areata. Extracted from the samples, RNA was reverse transcribed into cDNA to serve as the sequencing template. Measured with immunoSEQ multiplex PCR; TCRdb has only the in-frame clones, and not every one. The table lists 290,000 or so clones, with no singletons. CD4, CD8alpha, NKG2D, NKG2ACE and other markers were used to sort pooled cutaneous lymph node cells. Sample: CD4+ T cells sorted from a lymph node. The receptors were sampled from a C3H/HeJ mouse with alopecia areata. The mouse strain carries the MHC haplotype H2-k.

At least ten counts were recorded for this clone. The gene names here belong to mouse. The read is 4 residues too short to cover the CDR3 end, so that end is filled in from the germline J gene. The chain employs TRBV1 and TRBJ2-7, with D possibly matching TRBD1 (5 bases). Germline V gene sequence: CDR1 NSQYPW, CDR2 LRSPGD (reference sequence). The CDR3 runs to 12 residues. CDR3 region: CTCSETEYEQYF. CDR3 bases read: TGCACCTGCAGTGAGACAGAATAT.

Only a few counts were recorded for this clone. Gene names follow the mouse nomenclature. The covered CDR3 bases are TGTGCCAGCAGTGATGCAGTGGGGACAGGGGGCTAT. Its protein is CASSDAVGTGGY. In full, the CDR3 reads CASSDAVGTGGYEQYF. The gene calls are TRBV13-1 and TRBJ2-7; 11 bases match TRBD1. The CDR3 goes on 4 residues after the read ends, and that part is filled in from the germline J gene. The trim removed 0 bases at V and 3 bases at J, leaving 5 bases unmatched. The germline CDR1 and CDR2 sequences are NSHNY and SYGAGN. This CDR3 is 16 amino acids long.

A remark on this clone: Gene names are mouse gene names. Sequencing ends 4 residues short of the CDR3 end; the germline J gene provides the rest. The chain recombines TRBV13-2 with TRBJ1-2; TRBD1 matches at 8 bases. The V and J ends lost 4 bases and 0 bases, in that order; junction bases with no gene match: 2. The CDR3 is made up of 14 amino acids. CDR1 and CDR2 (germline): NNHNN, SYGAGS (reference sequence). The CDR3 sequence: CASGQGAPNSDYTF. CDR3 DNA (partial): TGTGCCAGCGGTCAGGGGGCTCCAAACTCC.

Of note for this clone: Germline and genes: mouse. The read terminates 4 residues before the CDR3 end, so the remaining end is supplied by the germline J gene. The same CDR3 is also encoded by other DNA sequences in this sample. The rearrangement joins TRBV19 to TRBJ2-5; tentative D call: TRBD1 (6 bases). V was cut by 2 bases and J by 2 bases, with 9 bases left in between. CDR1 and CDR2 (germline): FNHDT, SITEND (reference sequence). The CDR3 length is 14 residues. CDR3 bases read: TGTGCCAGCAGTATCAGGGGACGCCAAGAC. It is translated as CASSIRGRQD. The CDR3 as a whole reads CASSIRGRQDTQYF.

Concerning this clone: Gene names and germline refer to mouse. Read coverage stops 4 residues before the CDR3 terminus; the germline J gene supplies the remainder. The sample has other DNA sequences that encode this CDR3 too. The rearrangement uses TRBV31 and TRBJ2-5; D is possibly TRBD1 or TRBD2 (5 bases each). The CDR3 runs to 14 residues. CDR1 is GKSSPN and CDR2 is SITVG in the germline V gene. V dropped 0 bases and J dropped 0 bases, with 7 bases sitting between them. The CDR3 sequence is CAWSLGVNQDTQYF. CDR3 DNA, as far as it was read: TGTGCCTGGAGTCTGGGGGTTAACCAAGAC.

This clone was seen a few times. Genes and germline are mouse. From the germline J gene comes the end of the CDR3, since the read stops 4 residues before it. The chain carries TRBV13-1 and TRBJ2-3, with D uncertain. V was shortened by 4 bases and J by 3 bases, with 6 bases between the two germline ends. This CDR3 region has 12 residues. CDR1 is NSHNY and CDR2 is SYGAGN in the germline V gene. CDR3 in amino acids: CASSQQAETLYF. The sequenced CDR3 bases are TGTGCCAGCAGTCAACAAGCAGAA.

This clone has a handful of counts. Gene names refer to mouse genes. The read is 4 residues too short to cover the CDR3 end, so that end is filled in from the germline J gene. The chain joins TRBV13-2 to TRBJ2-2; 9 bases fit TRBD1. Germline V lookup: CDR1 NNHNN, CDR2 SYGAGS (reference sequence). Germline trimming cut 2 bases from V and 0 bases from J; bases unmatched to any gene: 2. CDR3 length: 16 residues. The CDR3 spells CASGEGTGSNTGQLYF. The sequenced part of the CDR3 DNA is TGTGCCAGCGGTGAAGGGACAGGGTCAAACACCGGG.

This clone came up a few times. Gene names and germline refer to mouse. The read comes to an end 4 residues before the CDR3 does, leaving the germline J gene to fill in the end. The chain uses TRBV13-3 and TRBJ2-1; 12 nucleotides align to TRBD2. CDR3 length: 15 amino acids. Germline loops: CDR1 NNHDY, CDR2 SYVADS. The V gene end was trimmed by 5 bases and the J gene end by 0 bases; junction bases not matched to a gene: 0. CDR3 sequence: CASRDWGGNYAEQFF. CDR3 DNA (partial): TGTGCCAGCAGGGACTGGGGGGGTAACTATGCT.

About this clone: Mouse germline and gene names are used. With the read ending 4 residues before the CDR3 end, the germline J gene is used to fill in that end. The chain combines TRBV19 with TRBJ2-1; 9 nucleotides line up with TRBD2. CDR3 length equals 12 residues. The V gene end was trimmed by 7 bases and the J gene end by 5 bases; junction bases not matched to a gene: 1. CDR1 FNHDT and CDR2 SITEND come from the germline V gene (reference sequence). The CDR3 loop is CASWGGDAEQFF. CDR3 bases read: TGTGCCAGCTGGGGGGGCGATGCT. Full variable domain (rest looked up from reference TRBV19 and TRBJ2-1): GGIITQTPKFLIGQEGQKLTLKCQQNFNHDTMYWYRQDSGKGLRLIYYSITENDLQKGDLSEGYDASREKKSSFSLTVTSAQKNEMAVFLCASWGGDAEQFFGPGTRLTVL.